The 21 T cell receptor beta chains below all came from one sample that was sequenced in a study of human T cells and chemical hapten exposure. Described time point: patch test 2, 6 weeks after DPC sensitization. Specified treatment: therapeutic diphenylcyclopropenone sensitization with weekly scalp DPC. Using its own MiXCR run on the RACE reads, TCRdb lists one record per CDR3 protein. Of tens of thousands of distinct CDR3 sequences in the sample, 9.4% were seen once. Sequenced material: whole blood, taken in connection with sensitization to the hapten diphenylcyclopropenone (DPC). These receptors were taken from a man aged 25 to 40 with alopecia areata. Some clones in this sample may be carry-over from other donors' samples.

The CDR3 nucleotides are TGCGCCAGCAGCTTGACATCCGGGGAGCTGTTTTTT. This translates into CASSLTSGELFF. V gene TRBV5-1 combines with J gene TRBJ2-2; unclear D gene. This CDR3 region has 12 residues. V was cut by 1 base and J by 6 bases, with 4 bases left in between. From germline, CDR1 is SGHRS and CDR2 YFSETQ.

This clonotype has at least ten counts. The chain's CDR3 is CASTYGGLFSPLHF. In nucleotides, the CDR3 is TGTGCCAGCACCTACGGGGGGCTGTTTTCACCCCTCCACTTT. This chain connects TRBV6-6 to TRBJ1-6; possibly TRBD1 for D (6 bases). The CDR3 covers 14 residues. With 7 bases removed from V and 9 bases from J, the gap between germline ends came to 16 bases. Germline V gene sequence: CDR1 MNHNY, CDR2 SVGAGI (reference sequence).

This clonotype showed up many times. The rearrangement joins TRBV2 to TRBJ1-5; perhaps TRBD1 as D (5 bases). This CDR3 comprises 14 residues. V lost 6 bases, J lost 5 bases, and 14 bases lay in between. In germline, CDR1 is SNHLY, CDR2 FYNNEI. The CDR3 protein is CASRGLRFDQPQHF. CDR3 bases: TGTGCCAGCAGGGGGCTTCGGTTTGATCAGCCCCAGCATTTT.

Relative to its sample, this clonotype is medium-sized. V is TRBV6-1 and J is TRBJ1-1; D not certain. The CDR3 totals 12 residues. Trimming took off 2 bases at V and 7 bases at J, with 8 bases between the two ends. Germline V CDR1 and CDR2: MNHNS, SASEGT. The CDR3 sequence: CASSEQGIEAFF. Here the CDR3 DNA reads TGTGCCAGCAGTGAACAAGGGATTGAAGCTTTCTTT.

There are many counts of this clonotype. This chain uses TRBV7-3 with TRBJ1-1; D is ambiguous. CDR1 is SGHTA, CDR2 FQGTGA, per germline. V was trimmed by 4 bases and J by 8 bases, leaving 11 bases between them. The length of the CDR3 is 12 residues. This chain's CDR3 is CASSSERGEAFF. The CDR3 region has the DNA TGTGCCAGCAGCTCGGAACGGGGAGAAGCTTTCTTT.

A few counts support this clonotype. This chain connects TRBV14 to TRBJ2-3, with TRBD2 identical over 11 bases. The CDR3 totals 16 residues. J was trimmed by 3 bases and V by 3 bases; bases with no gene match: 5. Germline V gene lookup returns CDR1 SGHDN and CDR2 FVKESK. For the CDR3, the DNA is TGTGCCAGCAGCCAGAACGTAGCGGGAGGGACAGATACGCAGTATTTT. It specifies CASSQNVAGGTDTQYF.

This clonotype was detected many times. This chain's CDR3 is CASSSSVGGLYGYTF. Written as DNA, the CDR3 is TGTGCCAGCAGCTCTTCGGTGGGCGGACTCTATGGCTACACCTTC. The rearrangement joins TRBV11-2 to TRBJ1-2; D uncertain. The CDR3 spans 15 residues. The V end lost 4 bases, the J end lost 4 bases, and 16 bases lay between the germline ends. The germline V gene encodes CDR1 SGHAT and CDR2 FQNNGV. The full variable domain, rest sourced from reference TRBV11-2 and TRBJ1-2, is EAGVAQSPRYKIIEKRQSVAFWCNPISGHATLYWYQQILGQGPKLLIQFQNNGVVDDSQLPKDRFSAERLKGVDSTLKIQPAKLEDSAVYLCASSSSVGGLYGYTFGSGTRLTVV.

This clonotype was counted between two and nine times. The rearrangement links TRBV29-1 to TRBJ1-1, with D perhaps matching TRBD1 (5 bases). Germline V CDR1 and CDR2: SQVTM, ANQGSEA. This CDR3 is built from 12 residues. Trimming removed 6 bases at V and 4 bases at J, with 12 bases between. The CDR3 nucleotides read TGCAGCGTGAAAGAGGGGCTCACTGAAGCTTTCTTT. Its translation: CSVKEGLTEAFF.

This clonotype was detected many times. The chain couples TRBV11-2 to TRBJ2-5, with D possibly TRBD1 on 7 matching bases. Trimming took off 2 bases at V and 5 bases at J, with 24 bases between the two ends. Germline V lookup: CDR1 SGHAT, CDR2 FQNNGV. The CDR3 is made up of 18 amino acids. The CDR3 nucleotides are TGTGCCAGCAGCTTACGACGTCAGGGGGGCCAAAGTGTGGAGACCCAGTACTTC. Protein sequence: CASSLRRQGGQSVETQYF.

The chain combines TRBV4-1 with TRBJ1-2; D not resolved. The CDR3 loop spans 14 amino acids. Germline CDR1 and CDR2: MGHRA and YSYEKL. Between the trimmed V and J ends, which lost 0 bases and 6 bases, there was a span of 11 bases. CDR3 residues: CASSQEQGIDGYTF. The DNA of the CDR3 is TGCGCCAGCAGCCAAGAACAAGGGATCGATGGCTACACCTTC.

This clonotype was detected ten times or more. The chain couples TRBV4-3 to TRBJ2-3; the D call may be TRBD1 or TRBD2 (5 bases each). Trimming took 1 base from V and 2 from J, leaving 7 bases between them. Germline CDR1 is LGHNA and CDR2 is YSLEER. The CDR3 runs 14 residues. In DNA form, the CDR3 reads TGCGCCAGCAGCCAAGCAGGGACCACAGATACGCAGTATTTT. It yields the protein CASSQAGTTDTQYF.

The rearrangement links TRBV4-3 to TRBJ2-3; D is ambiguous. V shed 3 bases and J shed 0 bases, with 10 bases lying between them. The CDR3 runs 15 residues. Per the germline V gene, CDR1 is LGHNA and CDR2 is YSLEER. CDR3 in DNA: TGCGCCAGCAGCCAGGCACAGAGTAGCACAGATACGCAGTATTTT. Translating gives CASSQAQSSTDTQYF.

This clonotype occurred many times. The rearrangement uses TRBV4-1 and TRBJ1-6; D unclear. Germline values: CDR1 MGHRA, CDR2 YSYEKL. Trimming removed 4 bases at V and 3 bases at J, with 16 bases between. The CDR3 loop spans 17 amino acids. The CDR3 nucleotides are TGCGCCAGCAGCCCGCTGGAGGAGGGCAACTATAATTCACCCCTCCACTTT. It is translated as CASSPLEEGNYNSPLHF.

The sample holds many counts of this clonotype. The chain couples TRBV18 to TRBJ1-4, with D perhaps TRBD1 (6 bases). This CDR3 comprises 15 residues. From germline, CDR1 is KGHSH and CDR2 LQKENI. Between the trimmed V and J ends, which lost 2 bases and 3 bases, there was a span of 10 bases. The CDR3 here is CASSPLDSANEKLFF. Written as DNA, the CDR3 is TGTGCCAGCTCACCATTGGACAGTGCTAATGAAAAACTGTTTTTT. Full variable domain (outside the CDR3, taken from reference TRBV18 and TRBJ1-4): NAGVMQNPRHLVRRRGQEARLRCSPMKGHSHVYWYRQLPEEGLKFMVYLQKENIIDESGMPKERFSAEFPKEGPSILRIQQVVRGDSAAYFCASSPLDSANEKLFFGSGTQLSVL.

The CDR3 sequence: CASRRIGGPGELFF. The CDR3 coding sequence is TGTGCCAGCAGACGTATCGGGGGGCCCGGGGAGCTGTTTTTT. The chain carries TRBV11-2 and TRBJ2-2; maybe TRBD2 (7 bases). The CDR3 is made up of 14 amino acids. Looked up from germline, CDR1 is SGHAT and CDR2 is FQNNGV. V gave up 6 bases and J gave up 6 bases, with 14 bases separating them. The whole variable domain, filled in from reference TRBV11-2 and TRBJ2-2, reads EAGVAQSPRYKIIEKRQSVAFWCNPISGHATLYWYQQILGQGPKLLIQFQNNGVVDDSQLPKDRFSAERLKGVDSTLKIQPAKLEDSAVYLCASRRIGGPGELFFGEGSRLTVL.

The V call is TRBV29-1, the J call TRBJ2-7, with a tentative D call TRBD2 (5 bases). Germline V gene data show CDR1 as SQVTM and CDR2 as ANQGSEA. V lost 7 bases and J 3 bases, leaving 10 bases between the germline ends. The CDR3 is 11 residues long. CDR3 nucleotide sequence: TGCAGCGCCCGGGAAAACTACGAGCAGTACTTC. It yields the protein CSARENYEQYF.

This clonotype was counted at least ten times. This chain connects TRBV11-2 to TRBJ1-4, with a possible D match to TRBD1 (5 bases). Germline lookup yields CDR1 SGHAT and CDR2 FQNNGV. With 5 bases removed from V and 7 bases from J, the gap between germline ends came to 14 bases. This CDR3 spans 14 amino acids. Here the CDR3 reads CASSPLREFEKLFF. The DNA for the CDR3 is TGTGCCAGCAGCCCACTCAGGGAATTTGAAAAACTGTTTTTT. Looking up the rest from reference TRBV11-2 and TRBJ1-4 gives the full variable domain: EAGVAQSPRYKIIEKRQSVAFWCNPISGHATLYWYQQILGQGPKLLIQFQNNGVVDDSQLPKDRFSAERLKGVDSTLKIQPAKLEDSAVYLCASSPLREFEKLFFGSGTQLSVL.

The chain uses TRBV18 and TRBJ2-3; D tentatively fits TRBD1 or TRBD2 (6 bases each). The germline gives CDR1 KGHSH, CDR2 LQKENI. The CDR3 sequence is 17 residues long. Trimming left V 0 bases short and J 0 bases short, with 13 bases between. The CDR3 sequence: CASSPPGGRGSTDTQYF. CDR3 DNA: TGTGCCAGCTCACCACCCGGGGGCCGGGGGAGCACAGATACGCAGTATTTT.

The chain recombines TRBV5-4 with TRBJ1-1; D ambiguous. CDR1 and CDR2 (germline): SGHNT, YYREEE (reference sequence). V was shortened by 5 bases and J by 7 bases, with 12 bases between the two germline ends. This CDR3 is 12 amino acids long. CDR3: CASSVDDFEAFF. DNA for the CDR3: TGTGCCAGCAGTGTTGATGACTTTGAAGCTTTCTTT.

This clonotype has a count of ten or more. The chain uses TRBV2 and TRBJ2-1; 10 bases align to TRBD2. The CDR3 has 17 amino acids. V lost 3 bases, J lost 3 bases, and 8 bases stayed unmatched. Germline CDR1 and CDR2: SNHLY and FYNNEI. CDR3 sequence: CASSEEVAGGYYNEQFF. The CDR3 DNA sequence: TGTGCCAGCAGTGAGGAAGTAGCGGGGGGCTACTACAATGAGCAGTTCTTC.

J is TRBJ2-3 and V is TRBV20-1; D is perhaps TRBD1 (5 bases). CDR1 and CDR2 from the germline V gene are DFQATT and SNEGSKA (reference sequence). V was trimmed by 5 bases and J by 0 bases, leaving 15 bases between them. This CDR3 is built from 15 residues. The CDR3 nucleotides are TGCAGTGCTGATCTCCGACAGCTAAGCACAGATACGCAGTATTTT. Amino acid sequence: CSADLRQLSTDTQYF.